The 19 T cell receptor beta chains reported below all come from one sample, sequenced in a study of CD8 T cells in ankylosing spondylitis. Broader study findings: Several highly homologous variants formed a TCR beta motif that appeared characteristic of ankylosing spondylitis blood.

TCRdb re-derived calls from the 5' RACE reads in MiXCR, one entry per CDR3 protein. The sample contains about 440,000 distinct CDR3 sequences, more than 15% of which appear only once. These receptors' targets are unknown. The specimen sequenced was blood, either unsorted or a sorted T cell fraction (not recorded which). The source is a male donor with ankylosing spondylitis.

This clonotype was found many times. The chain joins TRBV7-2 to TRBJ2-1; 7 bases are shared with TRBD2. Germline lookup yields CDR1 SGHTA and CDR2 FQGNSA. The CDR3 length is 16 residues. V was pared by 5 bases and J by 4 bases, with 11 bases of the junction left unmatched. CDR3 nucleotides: TGTGCCAGCAGCCCACTCGGGACTACTCTATACAATGAGCAGTTCTTC. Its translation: CASSPLGTTLYNEQFF.

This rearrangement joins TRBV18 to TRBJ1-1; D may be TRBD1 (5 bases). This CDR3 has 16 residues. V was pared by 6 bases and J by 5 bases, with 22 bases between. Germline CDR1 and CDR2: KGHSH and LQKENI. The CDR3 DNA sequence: TGTGCCAGCTCTCGATCGGGCGGGCAGGGTGGAACTGAAGCTTTCTTT. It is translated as CASSRSGGQGGTEAFF.

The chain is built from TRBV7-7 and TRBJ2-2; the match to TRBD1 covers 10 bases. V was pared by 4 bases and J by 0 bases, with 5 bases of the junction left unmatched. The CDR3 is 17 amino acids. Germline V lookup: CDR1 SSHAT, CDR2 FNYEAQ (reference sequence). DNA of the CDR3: TGTGCCAGCAGCTGGGGACAGGGGAAAACGAACACCGGGGAGCTGTTTTTT. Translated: CASSWGQGKTNTGELFF.

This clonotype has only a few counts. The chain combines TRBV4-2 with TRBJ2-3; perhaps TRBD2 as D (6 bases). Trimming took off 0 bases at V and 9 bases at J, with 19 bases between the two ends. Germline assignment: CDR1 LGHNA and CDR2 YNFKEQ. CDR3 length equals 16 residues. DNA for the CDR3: TGTGCCAGCAGCCAAGATGCGGAACTAGCTGTGAGAACGCAGTATTTT. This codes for CASSQDAELAVRTQYF.

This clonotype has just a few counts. Written as DNA, the CDR3 is TGCAGTGCTAGGCGGGAGACCTACGAGCAGTACTTC. As protein: CSARRETYEQYF. This chain connects TRBV20-1 to TRBJ2-7, with 7 nucleotides matching TRBD2. V gave up 3 bases and J gave up 2 bases; unmatched junction bases: 1. Germline V gives CDR1 DFQATT, CDR2 SNEGSKA (reference sequence). This CDR3 has 12 amino acids.

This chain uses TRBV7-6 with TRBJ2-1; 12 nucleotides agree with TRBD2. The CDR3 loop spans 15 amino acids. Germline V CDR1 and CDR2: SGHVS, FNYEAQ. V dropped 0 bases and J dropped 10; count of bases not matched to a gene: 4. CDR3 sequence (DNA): TGTGCCAGCAGCTTAGCATACCTAGCGGGAGGGGAGCAGTTCTTC. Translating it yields CASSLAYLAGGEQFF.

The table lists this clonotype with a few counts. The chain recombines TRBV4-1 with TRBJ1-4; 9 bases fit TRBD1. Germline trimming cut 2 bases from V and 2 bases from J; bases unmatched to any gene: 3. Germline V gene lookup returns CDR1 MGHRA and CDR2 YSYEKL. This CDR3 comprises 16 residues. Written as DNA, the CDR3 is TGCGCCAGCAGCCAACCCGGGACAGGGACTAATGAAAAACTGTTTTTT. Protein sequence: CASSQPGTGTNEKLFF.

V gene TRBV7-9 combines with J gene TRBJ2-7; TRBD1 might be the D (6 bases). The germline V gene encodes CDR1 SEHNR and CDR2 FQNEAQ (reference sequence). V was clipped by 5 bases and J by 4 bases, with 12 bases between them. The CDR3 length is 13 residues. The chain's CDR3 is CASSRRQEYEQYF. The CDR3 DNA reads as TGTGCCAGCAGCCGCCGACAGGAATACGAGCAGTACTTC.

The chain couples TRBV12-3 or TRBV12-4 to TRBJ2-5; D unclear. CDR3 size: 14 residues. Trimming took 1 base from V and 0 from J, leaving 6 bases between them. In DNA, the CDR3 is TGTGCCAGCAGTTTAGGGATGTACCAAGAGACCCAGTACTTC. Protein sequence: CASSLGMYQETQYF.

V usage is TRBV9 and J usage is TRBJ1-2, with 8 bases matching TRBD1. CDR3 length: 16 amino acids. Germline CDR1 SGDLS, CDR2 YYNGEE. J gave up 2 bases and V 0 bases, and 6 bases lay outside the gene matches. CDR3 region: CASSVAPGGLNYGYTF. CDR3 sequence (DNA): TGTGCCAGCAGCGTAGCACCAGGGGGCCTCAACTATGGCTACACCTTC.

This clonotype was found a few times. CDR3 protein: CASSLSGSGPNTEAFF. CDR3 coding DNA: TGCGCCAGCAGCTTGTCGGGATCCGGGCCAAACACTGAAGCTTTCTTT. V gene TRBV5-1 combines with J gene TRBJ1-1; D ambiguous. The CDR3 contains 16 residues. Looked up from germline, CDR1 is SGHRS and CDR2 is YFSETQ. V gave up 1 base and J gave up 2 bases, with 15 bases separating them.

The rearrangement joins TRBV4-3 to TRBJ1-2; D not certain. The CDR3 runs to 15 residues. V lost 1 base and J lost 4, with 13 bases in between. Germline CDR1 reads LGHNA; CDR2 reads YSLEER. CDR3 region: CASSQGQTGSYGYTF. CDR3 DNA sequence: TGCGCCAGCAGCCAAGGTCAGACTGGCTCCTATGGCTACACCTTC.

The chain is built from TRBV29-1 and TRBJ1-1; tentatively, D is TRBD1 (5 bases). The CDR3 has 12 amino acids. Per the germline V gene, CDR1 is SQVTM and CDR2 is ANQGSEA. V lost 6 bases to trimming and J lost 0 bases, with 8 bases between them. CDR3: CSVRQLNTEAFF. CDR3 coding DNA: TGCAGCGTCAGACAGTTGAACACTGAAGCTTTCTTT.

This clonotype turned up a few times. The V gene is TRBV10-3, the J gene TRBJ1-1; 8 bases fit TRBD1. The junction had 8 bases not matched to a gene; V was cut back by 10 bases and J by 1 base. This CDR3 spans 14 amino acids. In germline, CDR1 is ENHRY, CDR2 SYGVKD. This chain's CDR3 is CATNPQGGNTEAFF. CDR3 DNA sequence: TGTGCCACCAATCCACAGGGGGGGAACACTGAAGCTTTCTTT.

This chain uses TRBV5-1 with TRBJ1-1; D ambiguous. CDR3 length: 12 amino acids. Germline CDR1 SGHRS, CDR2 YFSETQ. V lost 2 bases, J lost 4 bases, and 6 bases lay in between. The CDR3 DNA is TGCGCCAGCAGCTTAATAGGCACTGAAGCTTTCTTT. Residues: CASSLIGTEAFF.

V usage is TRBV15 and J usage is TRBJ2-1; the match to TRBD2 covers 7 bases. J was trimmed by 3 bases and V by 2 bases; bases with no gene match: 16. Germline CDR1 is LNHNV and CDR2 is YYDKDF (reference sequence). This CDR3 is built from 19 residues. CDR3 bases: TGTGCCACCAGCAGAATCTCCAACCTAGGCGGGAGCGGCTACAATGAGCAGTTCTTC. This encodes CATSRISNLGGSGYNEQFF.

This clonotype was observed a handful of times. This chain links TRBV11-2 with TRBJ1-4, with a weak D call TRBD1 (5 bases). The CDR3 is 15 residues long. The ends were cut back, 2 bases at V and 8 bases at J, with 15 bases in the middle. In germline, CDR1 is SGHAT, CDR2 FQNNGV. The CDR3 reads CASSLTHLGVEKLFF. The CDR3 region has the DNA TGTGCCAGCAGCTTAACGCACCTGGGGGTAGAAAAACTGTTTTTT.

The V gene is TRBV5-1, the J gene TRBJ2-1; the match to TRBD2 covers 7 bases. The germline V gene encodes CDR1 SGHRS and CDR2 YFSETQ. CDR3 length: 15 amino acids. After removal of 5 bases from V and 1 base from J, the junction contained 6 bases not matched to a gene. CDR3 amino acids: CASRPRGESYNEQFF. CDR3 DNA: TGCGCCAGCAGACCTCGGGGGGAGTCCTACAATGAGCAGTTCTTC.

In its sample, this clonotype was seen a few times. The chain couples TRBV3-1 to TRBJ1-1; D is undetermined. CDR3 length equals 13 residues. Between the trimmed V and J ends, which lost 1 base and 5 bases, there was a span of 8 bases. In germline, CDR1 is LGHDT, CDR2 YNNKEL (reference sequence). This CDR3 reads CASSQVSVTEAFF. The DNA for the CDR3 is TGTGCCAGCAGCCAAGTGTCGGTAACTGAAGCTTTCTTT.